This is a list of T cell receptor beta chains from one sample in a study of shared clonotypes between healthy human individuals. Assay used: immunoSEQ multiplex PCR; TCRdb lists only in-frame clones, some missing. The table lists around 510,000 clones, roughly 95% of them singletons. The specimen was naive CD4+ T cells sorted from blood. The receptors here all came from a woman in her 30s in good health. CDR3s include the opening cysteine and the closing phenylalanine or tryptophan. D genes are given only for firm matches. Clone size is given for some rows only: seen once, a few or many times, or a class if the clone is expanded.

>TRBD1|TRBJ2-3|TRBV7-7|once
TGTGCCAGCAGCGCCGGACAGGGGGATACGCAGTATTTT
CASSAGQGDTQYF
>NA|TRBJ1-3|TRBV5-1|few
TGCGCCAGCAGCTTGGCCGACTCTGGAAACACCATATATTTT
CASSLADSGNTIYF
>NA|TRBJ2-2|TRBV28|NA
TGTGCCAGCAGTTTTGCGACCCACTTCACCACCGGGGAGCTGTTTTTT
CASSFATHFTTGELFF
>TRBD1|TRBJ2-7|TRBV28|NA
TGTGCCACCGGGACAGACCTCTACGAGCAGTACTTC
CATGTDLYEQYF
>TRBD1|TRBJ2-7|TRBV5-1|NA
TGCGCCAGCAGCATAACGACAGGGGGCTACGAGCAGTACTTC
CASSITTGGYEQYF
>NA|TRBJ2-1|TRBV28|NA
TGTGCCAGCAGTCGAACGGCCCTAGGGAAACTTCACAATGAGCAGTTCTTC
CASSRTALGKLHNEQFF
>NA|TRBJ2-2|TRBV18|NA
TGTGCCAGCTCACCTTCGGGTGCGGCCGGGGAGCTGTTTTTT
CASSPSGAAGELFF
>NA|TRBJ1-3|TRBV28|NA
TGTGCCAGCAGTAAGAGCTCTGGAAACACCATATATTTT
CASSKSSGNTIYF
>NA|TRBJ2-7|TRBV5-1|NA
TGCGCCAGCAGCTCCCAAGACAGGATCCACGAGCAGTACTTC
CASSSQDRIHEQYF
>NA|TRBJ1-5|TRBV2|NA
TGTGCCAGCAGTGTAGACTGGAGCAATCAGCCCCAGCATTTT
CASSVDWSNQPQHF
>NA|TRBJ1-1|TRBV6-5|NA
TGTGCCAGCACCAACGGGGCACGGGGGGACACTGAAGCTTTCTTT
CASTNGARGDTEAFF
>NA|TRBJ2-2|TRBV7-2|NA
TGTGCCAGCAGCTTTTGGGCTTACGCCGGGGAGCTGTTTTTT
CASSFWAYAGELFF
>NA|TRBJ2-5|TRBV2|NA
TGTGCCAGCACCGAAGATGGGGGGCTTTTGGAGACCCAGTACTTC
CASTEDGGLLETQYF
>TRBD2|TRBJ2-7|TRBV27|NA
TGTGCCAGCACCGCCGGGGGGGGGACCTACGAGCAGTACTTC
CASTAGGGTYEQYF
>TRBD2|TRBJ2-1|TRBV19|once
TGTGCCAGTGGAAGGGTCGGGACCGGGGGGAATGAGCAGTTCTTC
CASGRVGTGGNEQFF
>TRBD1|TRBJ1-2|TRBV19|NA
TGTGCCAGTAGTTTGAGACAGGGGAAAGGCTACACCTTC
CASSLRQGKGYTF
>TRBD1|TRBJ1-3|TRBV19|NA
TGTGCCAGTAGGCACGACAGGGACTCTGGAAACACCATATATTTT
CASRHDRDSGNTIYF
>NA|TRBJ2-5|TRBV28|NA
TGTGCCAGCAGTTTCGGCCAGCAAGGTGGGACCCAGTACTTC
CASSFGQQGGTQYF
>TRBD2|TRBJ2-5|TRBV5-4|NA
TGTGCCAGCAGCCGTTATTCAGGACTAGACTCCTACTTC
CASSRYSGLDSYF
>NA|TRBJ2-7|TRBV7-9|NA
TGTGCCAGCAATCTAGCAGGGGAAGCTCCTAACGAGCAGTACTTC
CASNLAGEAPNEQYF
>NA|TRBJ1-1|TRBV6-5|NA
TGTGCCAGCAGCTACGGGCACACGAACACTGAAGCTTTCTTT
CASSYGHTNTEAFF
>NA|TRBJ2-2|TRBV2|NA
TGTGCCAGCAGTGAACAGGGTTTGGGCACCGGGGAGCTGTTTTTT
CASSEQGLGTGELFF
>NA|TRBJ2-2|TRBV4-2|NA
TGTGCCAGCAGCCGGTCGTCGAGGGCCTTAACCGGGGAGCTGTTTTTT
CASSRSSRALTGELFF
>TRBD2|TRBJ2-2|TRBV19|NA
TGTGCCAGTAGACCCGCGGGACTAGCGGGAACGAACACCGGGGAGCTGTTTTTT
CASRPAGLAGTNTGELFF
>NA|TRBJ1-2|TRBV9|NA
TGTGCCAGCAGCGTAGGAGGGGCAGGATCCTACTATGGCTACACCTTC
CASSVGGAGSYYGYTF
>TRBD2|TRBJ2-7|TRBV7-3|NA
TGTGCCAGCAGCTTAGGAGCGGGAGCGGGATACGAGCAGTACTTC
CASSLGAGAGYEQYF
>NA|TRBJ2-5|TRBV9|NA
TGTGCCAGCAGCGCCTCGCCGCGAGAGACCCAGTACTTC
CASSASPRETQYF
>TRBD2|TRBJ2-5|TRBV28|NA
TGTGCCAGCAAACTAGCGGGAGGCTTCCAAGAGACCCAGTACTTC
CASKLAGGFQETQYF
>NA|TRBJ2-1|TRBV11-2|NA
TGTGCCAGCAGCTTGGGAGGAGCGGTCGGTGAGCAGTTCTTC
CASSLGGAVGEQFF
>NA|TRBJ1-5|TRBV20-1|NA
TGCAGTGCTAGAGATTTGAGGGACCAGCATTTT
CSARDLRDQHF
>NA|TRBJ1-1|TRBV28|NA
TGTGCCAGCAGTTCACGGGGAACTGAAGCTTTCTTT
CASSSRGTEAFF
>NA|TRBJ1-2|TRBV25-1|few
TGTGCCAGCAGTGAATATAAGGGTTATGGCTACACCTTC
CASSEYKGYGYTF
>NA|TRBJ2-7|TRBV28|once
TGTGCCAGCAGTTACCGAGGGAAGGACGACGAGCAGTACTTC
CASSYRGKDDEQYF
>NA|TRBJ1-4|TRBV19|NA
TGTGCCAGTAGTATCCCCGGTCGGGCTGAAAAACTGTTTTTT
CASSIPGRAEKLFF
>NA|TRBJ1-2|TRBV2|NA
TGTGCCAGCAGTGAACAGTCGTCGTATGGCTACACCTTC
CASSEQSSYGYTF
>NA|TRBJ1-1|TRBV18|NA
TGTGCCAGCTCAGAAAAGCAGGGCGTTGGGTCTGAAGCTTTCTTT
CASSEKQGVGSEAFF
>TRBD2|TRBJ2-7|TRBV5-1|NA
TGCGCCAGCAGCCCCGGGACTAGCCCTTACGAGCAGTACTTC
CASSPGTSPYEQYF
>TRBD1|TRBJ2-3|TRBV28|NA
TGTGCCAGCAGTATCCCACAGGGGGCCACAGATACGCAGTATTTT
CASSIPQGATDTQYF
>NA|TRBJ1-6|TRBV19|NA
TGTGCCAGTAGTATTGGTAATTCACCCCTCCACTTT
CASSIGNSPLHF
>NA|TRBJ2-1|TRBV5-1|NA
TGCGCCGGCAGCCCCTTTGACAATGAGCAGTTCTTC
CAGSPFDNEQFF
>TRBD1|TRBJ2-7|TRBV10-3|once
TGTGCCATCAGCCGCTCTGGGGACAGCTCCTACGAGCAGTACTTC
CAISRSGDSSYEQYF
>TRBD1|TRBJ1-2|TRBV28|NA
TGTGCCAGCAGTTCAGACGGGACAGGGGGCATAGGCTATGGCTACACCTTC
CASSSDGTGGIGYGYTF
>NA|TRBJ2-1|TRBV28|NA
TGTGCCAGCAGAACGCGTATCTACAATGAGCAGTTCTTC
CASRTRIYNEQFF
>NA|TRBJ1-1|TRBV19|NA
TGTGCCAGTAGGATAGCAAGGGGGGCTCCCGCTTTCTTT
CASRIARGAPAFF
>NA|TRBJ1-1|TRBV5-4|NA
TGTGCCAGCAGCTGGGGACTTACTTCGAACACTGAAGCTTTCTTT
CASSWGLTSNTEAFF
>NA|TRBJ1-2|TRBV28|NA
TGTGCCAGCAGTTTACGGGGGCTTCGACCCAGCTATGGCTACACCTTC
CASSLRGLRPSYGYTF
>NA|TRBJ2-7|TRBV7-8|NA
TGTGCCAGCAGCTCAAGGCGCTACGAGCAGTACTTC
CASSSRRYEQYF
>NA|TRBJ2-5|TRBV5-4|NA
TGTGCCAGCAGCTTGGGTAGCGGAGAGACCCAGTACTTC
CASSLGSGETQYF
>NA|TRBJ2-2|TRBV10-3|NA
TGTGCCATCAGTGAGTCAGGGGCCGCGGCCGCGAACACCGGGGAGCTGTTTTTT
CAISESGAAAANTGELFF
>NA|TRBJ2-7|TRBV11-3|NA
TGTGCCAGCAGTCTTAAGGGTAGCTCCTACGAGCAGTACTTC
CASSLKGSSYEQYF
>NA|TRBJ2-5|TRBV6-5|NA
TGTGCCAGCACGGACTTTCAAGAGACCCAGTACTTC
CASTDFQETQYF
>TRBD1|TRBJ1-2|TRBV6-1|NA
TGTGCCAGCAGCGGTCCAGGGGGAGGGAACTATGGCTACACCTTC
CASSGPGGGNYGYTF
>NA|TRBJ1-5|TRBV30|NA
TGTGCCTGGAGTGTAAGCCACTATAGCAATCAGCCCCAGCATTTT
CAWSVSHYSNQPQHF
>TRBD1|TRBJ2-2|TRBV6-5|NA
TGTGCCAGCAGACCGGACAGGGGGCTCGTCGGGGAGCTGTTTTTT
CASRPDRGLVGELFF
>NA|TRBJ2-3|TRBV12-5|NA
TGTGCTAGTGGTTTTGGGGCAGATACGCAGTATTTT
CASGFGADTQYF